This T cell receptor (beta chain) was retrieved from a study of blood T cell repertoires in COVID-19. Across the study: Sites in the United States, Italy and Spain provided acute and convalescent COVID-19 samples. The analysed material was cDNA or gDNA that came from T cells, B-cell-depleted T cells, or PBMCs.

Those enrolled in Seattle joined during active infection and were followed longitudinally afterward. The CDR3 is 14 residues long. From germline, CDR1 is MNHEY and CDR2 SVGAGI. The V gene end was trimmed by 8 bases and the J gene end by 5 bases; junction bases not matched to a gene: 9. This clone was recorded once. Original data processing: Estimates of nucleated cell counts were drawn from the amplification of reference gene primers. Sequenced by immunoSEQ multiplex PCR; TCRdb stores in-frame clones only, minus some. V and J calls and clone size are as listed in that table; D and trimming were resolved from the DNA. The sample records about 160,000 clones, around 74% being singletons.

The chain couples TRBV6-5 to TRBJ1-5, with 7 positions matching TRBD1. Sample: peripheral blood. This sequence originates from a woman aged 55-75 years with COVID-19, enrolled during active disease. CDR3: CASLPDRAYQPQHF. The CDR3 region has the DNA TGTGCCAGCTTGCCCGACAGGGCATATCAGCCCCAGCATTTT.